A single sample gave rise to the 30 T cell receptor beta chains below, sequenced in a study of blood T cell repertoires in COVID-19. Generated by immunoSEQ multiplex PCR, the TCRdb table keeps only in-frame clones and is missing some. This sample carries more than 75,000 clones, over 80% of them seen once, and the ten largest clones take 16%. Sequenced input: peripheral blood. Every receptor here comes from a woman aged 80 or over with active or convalescent COVID-19.

This chain joins TRBV5-4 and TRBJ2-5; 9 nucleotides match TRBD1. This CDR3 has 15 amino acids. Trimming removed 4 bases from V and 2 bases from J; junction bases left unmatched: 6. Germline V gene data show CDR1 as SGHNT and CDR2 as YYREEE (reference sequence). The CDR3 region has the DNA TGTGCCAGCAGCCCGGACAGGGGTTTACAAGAGACCCAGTACTTC. Its translation: CASSPDRGLQETQYF.

This clone was counted only a few times. The rearrangement uses TRBV2 and TRBJ2-5, with D tentatively TRBD1 (6 bases). Trimming removed 6 bases from V and 2 bases from J, with 13 bases in between. Germline V gene data show CDR1 as SNHLY and CDR2 as FYNNEI. The CDR3 extends over 14 amino acids. CDR3 sequence reads: CASRYQDRQETQYF. The CDR3 DNA reads as TGTGCCAGCAGGTACCAGGACAGACAAGAGACCCAGTACTTC.

The J gene is TRBJ1-1, the V gene TRBV7-9; D unclear. CDR3 length equals 13 residues. Germline CDR1 and CDR2: SEHNR and FQNEAQ (reference sequence). Trimming stripped 0 bases from V and 4 bases from J, with 6 bases between. The CDR3 loop is CASSLAFSTEAFF. CDR3 sequence (DNA): TGTGCCAGCAGCTTAGCCTTTTCCACTGAAGCTTTCTTT.

CDR3 sequence: CASSYPGKQNEQFF. Here the CDR3 DNA reads TGTGCCAGCAGTTACCCCGGCAAACAGAATGAGCAGTTCTTC. The rearrangement links TRBV6-2 or TRBV6-3 to TRBJ2-1; D not certain. In germline, CDR1 is MNHEY, CDR2 SVGEGT. The length of the CDR3 is 14 residues. V lost 2 bases to trimming and J lost 7 bases, with 12 bases between them.

The chain combines TRBV7-9 with TRBJ1-1, with D unresolved. The CDR3 loop spans 14 amino acids. Germline V CDR1 and CDR2: SEHNR, FQNEAQ (reference sequence). Trimming removed 5 bases at V and 5 bases at J, with 15 bases between. The CDR3 loop reads CASSRGRLETEAFF. The DNA of the CDR3 is TGTGCCAGCAGCCGAGGTAGGCTGGAAACTGAAGCTTTCTTT.

The chain has TRBV18 and TRBJ1-2; D possibly corresponds to TRBD1 (5 bases). The CDR3 has 15 amino acids. Between the trimmed V and J ends, which lost 3 bases and 1 base, there was a span of 12 bases. Germline CDR1 reads KGHSH; CDR2 reads LQKENI. The CDR3 nucleotides read TGTGCCAGCTCACCGGGGCCCTCGGTTAACTATGGCTACACCTTC. This translates into CASSPGPSVNYGYTF. Together with reference TRBV18 and TRBJ1-2, the CDR3 gives the full variable domain: NAGVMQNPRHLVRRRGQEARLRCSPMKGHSHVYWYRQLPEEGLKFMVYLQKENIIDESGMPKERFSAEFPKEGPSILRIQQVVRGDSAAYFCASSPGPSVNYGYTFGSGTRLTVV.

V usage is TRBV5-1 and J usage is TRBJ1-1, with TRBD1 identical over 9 bases. The germline V gene encodes CDR1 SGHRS and CDR2 YFSETQ. This CDR3 is built from 15 residues. Trimming took 5 bases from V and 6 from J; bases not matched to a gene: 11. In nucleotides, the CDR3 is TGCGCCAGCAGACAAACCGACAGGGGGTTGGCTGAAGCTTTCTTT. Its protein product is CASRQTDRGLAEAFF.

The chain links TRBV18 to TRBJ2-7, with D maybe TRBD1 (6 bases). CDR3 length: 13 amino acids. The V gene lost 6 bases and the J gene lost 3 bases, with 12 bases spanning the gap. Germline V lookup: CDR1 KGHSH, CDR2 LQKENI. Here the CDR3 reads CASSPGTLYEQYF. The DNA for the CDR3 is TGTGCCAGCTCCCCTGGGACACTCTACGAGCAGTACTTC.

J is TRBJ2-1 and V is TRBV5-1; TRBD2 matches 8 bases. The CDR3 spans 14 residues. V gave up 6 bases and J gave up 2 bases; unmatched junction bases: 4. The germline gives CDR1 SGHRS, CDR2 YFSETQ. CDR3 nucleotides: TGCGCCAGCACCGTAGCGGGGACCTACAATGAGCAGTTCTTC. Translated: CASTVAGTYNEQFF.

V and J are TRBV7-9 and TRBJ2-3, with 10 bases fitting TRBD1. The CDR3 has 15 amino acids. The V gene's germline CDR1 is SEHNR and CDR2 FQNEAQ (reference sequence). J was trimmed by 1 base and V by 5 bases; bases with no gene match: 3. In DNA form, the CDR3 reads TGTGCCAGCAGCATAGGACAGGGGGGCACAGATACGCAGTATTTT. Its translation: CASSIGQGGTDTQYF.

This clone was seen only once. This rearrangement joins TRBV11-2 to TRBJ2-5; TRBD1 matches at 10 bases. The length of the CDR3 is 17 residues. The V gene end was trimmed by 4 bases and the J gene end by 5 bases; junction bases not matched to a gene: 13. The germline gives CDR1 SGHAT, CDR2 FQNNGV. The CDR3 DNA follows: TGTGCCAGCAGCTCGCCCCGCCAGGGACAGGGGCAGGAGACCCAGTACTTC. This codes for CASSSPRQGQGQETQYF. Using reference TRBV11-2 and TRBJ2-5 for the parts outside the CDR3, the full variable domain is EAGVAQSPRYKIIEKRQSVAFWCNPISGHATLYWYQQILGQGPKLLIQFQNNGVVDDSQLPKDRFSAERLKGVDSTLKIQPAKLEDSAVYLCASSSPRQGQGQETQYFGPGTRLLVL.

CDR3 in DNA: TGTGCCAGCACACGAGGGGTCGGGGGGCCGACAGATACGCAGTATTTT. Its translation is CASTRGVGGPTDTQYF. The rearrangement links TRBV27 to TRBJ2-3; possibly TRBD2 for D (7 bases). Trimming shortened V by 7 bases and J by 3 bases, and 20 bases separated the two germline ends. CDR3 length: 16 residues. Germline-derived CDR1 and CDR2 are MNHEY and SMNVEV (reference sequence).

J is TRBJ2-4 and V is TRBV7-9; TRBD2 is a possible D gene (5 bases). The V and J ends lost 1 base and 12 bases respectively, with 10 bases between them. CDR3 length: 12 residues. Germline V gives CDR1 SEHNR, CDR2 FQNEAQ (reference sequence). The chain's CDR3 is CASSLEWEHQYF. CDR3 nucleotide sequence: TGTGCCAGCAGCTTAGAGTGGGAGCATCAGTACTTC.

V is TRBV28 and J is TRBJ2-3, with 8 bases aligning to TRBD1. With 6 bases clipped from V and 4 bases from J, the junction kept 9 bases outside the gene matches. This CDR3 is built from 15 residues. The germline gives CDR1 MDHEN, CDR2 SYDVKM. This CDR3 is CASSSGQGLPDTQYF. The CDR3 DNA sequence: TGTGCCAGCAGCTCCGGACAGGGATTGCCAGATACGCAGTATTTT.

This clone showed up just once. The gene calls are TRBV28 and TRBJ2-3; D is possibly TRBD1 (5 bases). V lost 5 bases, J lost 0 bases, and 21 bases lay in between. CDR1 MDHEN and CDR2 SYDVKM come from the germline V gene. CDR3 length: 18 amino acids. The DNA for the CDR3 is TGTGCCAGCAGTGAGACGGCCAGGGAACTTCCTAGCACAGATACGCAGTATTTT. This gives the protein CASSETARELPSTDTQYF.

The genes are TRBV10-3 and TRBJ2-1; TRBD2 agrees at 14 bases. The CDR3 runs to 17 residues. CDR1 is ENHRY, CDR2 SYGVKD, per germline. The V segment lost 10 bases and the J segment 7 bases; nucleotides outside the gene matches: 15. Here the CDR3 DNA reads TGTGCCACTTTTCCGGGACTAGCGGGAGCTGGCCGGAATGAGCAGTTCTTC. This translates into CATFPGLAGAGRNEQFF.

The genes are TRBV7-9 and TRBJ1-6, with D unclear. The length of the CDR3 is 12 residues. V gave up 5 bases and J gave up 12 bases, with 11 bases separating them. Germline lookup yields CDR1 SEHNR and CDR2 FQNEAQ (reference sequence). CDR3 residues: CASSPALGPLHF. The CDR3, as DNA: TGTGCCAGCAGCCCAGCCCTAGGACCCCTCCACTTT.

The rearrangement uses TRBV6-4 and TRBJ1-2; 9 positions agree with TRBD1. Unmatched junction bases numbered 2, after V lost 6 bases and J lost 3 bases. Germline assignment: CDR1 MRHNA and CDR2 SNTAGT. CDR3 size: 13 residues. Here the CDR3 DNA reads TGTGCCAGCAGGAGGACAGGGGACTATGGCTACACCTTC. This translates into CASRRTGDYGYTF.

This chain uses TRBV15 with TRBJ1-2; TRBD1 might be the D (5 bases). Trimming cost V 5 bases and J 2 bases, with 15 bases left between them. This CDR3 is built from 15 residues. From germline, CDR1 is LNHNV and CDR2 YYDKDF (reference sequence). CDR3 DNA sequence: TGTGCCACCAGCCTAGACAGTCCCGTCAACTATGGCTACACCTTC. It yields the protein CATSLDSPVNYGYTF.

The chain couples TRBV12-3 or TRBV12-4 to TRBJ2-7, with D possibly being TRBD1 (6 bases). The CDR3 runs to 13 residues. V dropped 2 bases and J dropped 3 bases, with 8 bases sitting between them. The CDR3 region is CASSLTGSYEQYF. CDR3 coding DNA: TGTGCCAGCAGTTTAACAGGGAGCTACGAGCAGTACTTC.

The J gene is TRBJ1-4, the V gene TRBV7-9; D perhaps matches TRBD1 (6 bases). From germline, CDR1 is SEHNR and CDR2 FQNEAQ (reference sequence). With 1 base removed from V and 2 bases from J, the gap between germline ends came to 11 bases. The CDR3 is made up of 16 amino acids. The DNA for the CDR3 is TGTGCCAGCAGCTTAGGGGACATCCCTACTAATGAAAAACTGTTTTTT. Translated: CASSLGDIPTNEKLFF. Full variable domain (outside the CDR3, taken from reference TRBV7-9 and TRBJ1-4): DTGVSQNPRHKITKRGQNVTFRCDPISEHNRLYWYRQTLGQGPEFLTYFQNEAQLEKSRLLSDRFSAERPKGSFSTLEIQRTEQGDSAMYLCASSLGDIPTNEKLFFGSGTQLSVL.

The chain carries TRBV7-2 and TRBJ2-7, with D perhaps matching TRBD2 (7 bases). There are 14 residues in the CDR3. From germline, CDR1 is SGHTA and CDR2 FQGNSA. The V end was cut by 3 bases, the J end by 6 bases, with 15 bases between. CDR3 residues: CASSLGRGGLEQYF. The CDR3 region has the DNA TGTGCCAGCAGCTTGGGAAGGGGGGGGCTCGAGCAGTACTTC.

The chain joins TRBV18 to TRBJ1-2; D is undetermined. Germline assignment: CDR1 KGHSH and CDR2 LQKENI. The CDR3 is 15 residues long. Trimming shortened V by 2 bases and J by 8 bases, and 18 bases separated the two germline ends. CDR3 sequence reads: CASSPDETPGGGYTF. CDR3 nucleotide sequence: TGTGCCAGCTCACCAGATGAGACACCTGGAGGGGGCTACACCTTC.

This sequence joins TRBV28 and TRBJ2-2; possibly TRBD2 for D (6 bases). CDR3 length: 17 residues. The germline CDR1 and CDR2 sequences are MDHEN and SYDVKM. Trimming removed 5 bases at V and 4 bases at J, with 20 bases between. The CDR3 is CASSEPGTAMGTGELFF. Here the CDR3 DNA reads TGTGCCAGCAGTGAACCCGGGACTGCCATGGGCACCGGGGAGCTGTTTTTT. Full variable domain (rest looked up from reference TRBV28 and TRBJ2-2): DVKVTQSSRYLVKRTGEKVFLECVQDMDHENMFWYRQDPGLGLRLIYFSYDVKMKEKGDIPEGYSVSREKKERFSLILESASTNQTSMYLCASSEPGTAMGTGELFFGEGSRLTVL.

The rearrangement uses TRBV5-4 and TRBJ2-3; the D is unclear. The V end was cut by 4 bases, the J end by 4 bases, with 10 bases between. CDR1 and CDR2 from the germline V gene are SGHNT and YYREEE (reference sequence). The CDR3 runs to 13 residues. CDR3 sequence: CASSAPQSDTQYF. For the CDR3, the DNA is TGTGCCAGCAGCGCCCCCCAGTCAGATACGCAGTATTTT.

The rearrangement joins TRBV6-1 to TRBJ2-3, with TRBD2 matching over 9 bases. The CDR3 runs to 16 residues. The V segment lost 2 bases and the J segment 2 bases; nucleotides outside the gene matches: 5. In germline, CDR1 is MNHNS, CDR2 SASEGT. CDR3 sequence reads: CASSESIAGDTDTQYF. Written as DNA, the CDR3 is TGTGCCAGCAGTGAATCTATAGCGGGGGACACAGATACGCAGTATTTT.

This clone came up once. This chain uses TRBV3-1 (or the pseudogene TRBV3-2) with TRBJ1-6; D remains ambiguous. The CDR3 has 11 amino acids. The germline V gene has CDR1 LGHDT and CDR2 YNNKEL (reference sequence). Trimming removed 5 bases from V and 7 bases from J, with 3 bases in between. DNA of the CDR3: TGTGCCAGCAGCTTAAATTCACCCCTCCACTTT. Its translation is CASSLNSPLHF.

This chain connects TRBV15 to TRBJ1-1, with D possibly TRBD1 on 6 matching bases. Trimming shortened V by 3 bases and J by 1 base, and 6 bases separated the two germline ends. This CDR3 region has 13 residues. Germline V lookup: CDR1 LNHNV, CDR2 YYDKDF (reference sequence). Here the CDR3 reads CATSRGANTEAFF. CDR3 nucleotide sequence: TGTGCCACCAGCAGGGGGGCGAACACTGAAGCTTTCTTT.

This clone was picked up a small number of times. J is TRBJ1-6 and V is TRBV18; no definite D call. Germline CDR1 and CDR2: KGHSH and LQKENI. V gave up 3 bases and J gave up 1 base, with 7 bases separating them. The CDR3 is made up of 15 amino acids. CDR3 protein: CASSPSNSYNSPLHF. CDR3 DNA: TGTGCCAGCTCACCGAGTAATTCCTATAATTCACCCCTCCACTTT.

The genes are TRBV7-2 and TRBJ1-1; D remains unclear. V lost 3 bases, J lost 5 bases, and 10 bases lay in between. CDR3 length equals 13 residues. Looked up from germline, CDR1 is SGHTA and CDR2 is FQGNSA. CDR3 DNA sequence: TGTGCCAGCAGCTTCTACCGGGTGACTGAAGCTTTCTTT. This encodes CASSFYRVTEAFF.